This record covers a single TCR beta chain. As yet, its antigen is unknown. The study sequenced cultured CD4+ T cell DNA using the Oncomine TCR Beta short-read assay. The genomic DNA was obtained from cultured CD4+ T cells by extraction with the QIAamp micro DNA kit. MiXCR was run by TCRdb on the PCR reads, yielding one entry per CDR3 protein. The table shows about 16,000 distinct CDR3 sequences, with less than 55% occurring only once. This record comes from a study of vaccination and CD4 T cells after COVID-19. The treatment denotes: roughly 10-day PBMC culture with coronavirus spike peptide pools or control peptides (ViraFEST assay). This CDR3 has 15 amino acids. The V gene's germline CDR1 is DFQATT and CDR2 SNEGSKA (reference sequence). The trim removed 5 bases at V and 0 bases at J, leaving 9 bases unmatched.

The sample consisted of CD4+ T cells from blood, cultured in vitro. The J gene is TRBJ2-7, the V gene TRBV20-1; 8 bases align to TRBD2. This TCR was recovered from a human donor who had recovered from COVID-19. This CDR3 is CSAPRVAGTSYEQYF. The CDR3 DNA is TGCAGTGCTCCCCGGGTAGCGGGAACCTCCTACGAGCAGTACTTC.